This T cell receptor beta chain came from a study of CD8 T cells in ankylosing spondylitis. Overall study findings and caveats: A TCR beta motif of roughly eight highly homologous variants seemed to mark ankylosing spondylitis blood.

Comments on this clonotype: Its antigen is unidentified.

TCRdb fed the 5' RACE reads into MiXCR, producing one record per CDR3 protein. This sample has hundreds of thousands of distinct CDR3 sequences, with about 10% found just once. V was trimmed by 2 bases and J by 9 bases, leaving 11 bases between them. The CDR3 has 12 amino acids. Germline loops: CDR1 MNHEY, CDR2 SMNVEV (reference sequence). The rearrangement uses TRBV27 and TRBJ2-7, with D possibly being TRBD1 (6 bases). The material sequenced was blood, either unsorted or a sorted T cell fraction (not recorded which). This receptor was obtained from a male donor with ankylosing spondylitis. CDR3 region: CASSLVSGVQYF. CDR3 DNA: TGTGCCAGCAGTTTAGTCTCAGGGGTGCAGTACTTC.